What follows is one T cell receptor (beta chain) and its context. What it binds is unknown. This entry belongs to a study of CD8+ T cells in alopecia areata. Whole-study context: Treated patients were given 5 to 10 mg oral tofacitinib twice daily.

Sequencing used cDNA as its template, made by extracting RNA and reverse transcribing it. Method: immunoSEQ multiplex PCR; TCRdb's copy keeps in-frame clones and lacks some. The sample consists of more than 150,000 clones, about 60% of them appearing once. Study-wide points: It was lesional scalp, especially alopecia totalis/universalis, that showed higher clonality than normal scalp. Against the mouse data, patients shared TCRs less clearly, possibly for HLA reasons.

Both CD4+ and CD8+ T cells were separated by sorting PBMCs. The TCR comes from a human donor with alopecia areata. Source: CD4+ T cells sorted from blood, taken at week 0.

The CDR3 sequence: CAWSVLGNPGANVLTF. The CDR3 DNA is TGTGCCTGGAGTGTTTTGGGAAATCCTGGGGCCAACGTCCTGACTTTC. This chain links TRBV30 with TRBJ2-6; no definite D call. Looked up from germline, CDR1 is GTSNPN and CDR2 is SVGIG (reference sequence). The CDR3 runs to 16 residues. The germline V and J ends were trimmed by 0 bases and 2 bases, with 11 bases remaining between them.